This TCR beta chain was documented in a study of identical twins. TCRdb re-derived calls from the 5' RACE reads in MiXCR, one entry per CDR3 protein. The profile covers hundreds of thousands of distinct CDR3 sequences, with over 5% appearing a single time and 1.5% to 2% taken by the ten largest. The germline V gene encodes CDR1 SGHAT and CDR2 FQNNGV. V was clipped by 5 bases and J by 6 bases; unmatched bases: 16. The length of the CDR3 is 18 residues. The sequenced sample was naive T cells sorted from blood. The V and J genes are TRBV11-2 and TRBJ2-3; 11 nucleotides align to TRBD2. This receptor was taken from a man aged 18 to 29 in good health. The chain's CDR3 is CASSPRGVLAGGLDTQYF. The CDR3 DNA is TGTGCCAGCAGCCCCAGGGGGGTTCTAGCGGGAGGTCTGGATACGCAGTATTTT.